This T cell receptor beta chain was sequenced for a study of blood T cell repertoires in COVID-19. Overall study: Samples taken during acute and convalescent COVID-19 were collected in the United States, Italy and Spain.

Data came from immunoSEQ multiplex PCR; TCRdb stores just in-frame clones and leaves some out. The sample records approximately 240,000 clones, around nine tenths being singletons. CDR1 LNHDA and CDR2 SQIVND come from the germline V gene (reference sequence). The ends were cut back, 5 bases at V and 0 bases at J, with 17 bases in the middle. The CDR3 is made up of 17 amino acids. The sequenced sample consisted of peripheral blood. The sequence was collected from a middle-aged woman who had recovered from COVID-19. The chain recombines TRBV19 with TRBJ1-5; weak D call: TRBD1 (6 bases). The CDR3 region is CASSPRGGGHSNQPQHF. CDR3 sequence (DNA): TGTGCCAGTAGTCCCCGCGGCGGGGGACATAGCAATCAGCCCCAGCATTTT.